This TCR beta chain came from a study of blood T cell repertoires in COVID-19. Study information: Specimens from acute and convalescent COVID-19 originated in the United States, Italy and Spain. PBMCs, B-cell-depleted T cells, or T cells were the source of the cDNA or gDNA that made up the material.

Original handling: Scientists estimated how many nucleated cells there were by amplifying reference gene primers. The protocol was immunoSEQ multiplex PCR, while the TCRdb copy is restricted to in-frame clones and leaves out a portion. V, J and clone size are those of that table, while D and trimming were read from the DNA. The repertoire holds 150,000 or so clones, with roughly 81% as singletons. CDR1 is MNHEY and CDR2 is SVGAGI in the germline V gene. V lost 6 bases, J lost 5 bases, and 11 bases lay in between. The CDR3 has 13 residues. The chain joins TRBV6-5 to TRBJ2-1; no clear D gene. The sequence was obtained from a human donor with acute or convalescent COVID-19. The donor label of this sample is uncertain. The sample comprised peripheral blood. The CDR3 sequence is CASRLGLHNEQFF. Written as DNA, the CDR3 is TGTGCCAGCAGACTGGGCCTTCACAATGAGCAGTTCTTC.